The 18 T cell receptor beta chains below all came from one sample that was sequenced in a study of cytomegalovirus exposure and HLA in healthy donors. The PCR employed 60 Vbeta primers together with 13 Jbeta primers. Assay: immunoSEQ multiplex PCR; the TCRdb copy retains only in-frame clones and omits some. The data contain 150,000 to 200,000 clones, 80% to 90% of them seen just once; the ten biggest clones take up 1.5% to 2%. Sequencing input: PBMCs. These receptors originate from a man in his forties or fifties in good health and CMV-seropositive.

The genes are TRBV7-7 and TRBJ2-3; perhaps TRBD2 as D (5 bases). The CDR3 length is 15 residues. The V and J ends lost 5 bases and 2 bases respectively, with 14 bases between them. Germline V gives CDR1 SSHAT, CDR2 FNYEAQ (reference sequence). CDR3 residues: CASSLGDSPTDTQYF. In DNA, the CDR3 is TGTGCCAGCAGCCTGGGAGACTCACCCACAGATACGCAGTATTTT.

The V gene is TRBV18, the J gene TRBJ2-5; D may be TRBD2 (5 bases). The J call may be wrong; the DNA end is better matched by TRBJ2-7. Per germline, CDR1 KGHSH and CDR2 LQKENI. The CDR3 is 14 amino acids. This CDR3 reads CASSPSRLTYEQYF. DNA for the CDR3: TGTGCCAGCTCACCAAGTAGACTAACCTACGAGCAGTACTTC.

The chain links TRBV7-8 to TRBJ1-2; TRBD1 is a possible D gene (5 bases). Germline loops: CDR1 SGHVS, CDR2 FQNEAQ. The CDR3 is 15 residues long. V lost 1 base and J 4 bases, leaving 13 bases between the germline ends. CDR3 nucleotide sequence: TGTGCCAGCAGCTTAGTTGGAGGGGACTCCTATGGCTACACCTTC. Translating it yields CASSLVGGDSYGYTF.

V and J are TRBV7-2 and TRBJ2-6, with D maybe TRBD2 (6 bases). Trimming pared 1 base from V and 0 bases from J, leaving 16 bases between. The CDR3 contains 19 residues. Germline lookup yields CDR1 SGHTA and CDR2 FQGNSA. Here the CDR3 reads CASSLGGGIAISGANVLTF. DNA for the CDR3: TGTGCCAGCAGCTTAGGCGGCGGGATCGCGATCTCTGGGGCCAACGTCCTGACTTTC.

This clone was seen more than once but under ten times. The rearrangement joins TRBV15 to TRBJ1-2, with D possibly TRBD1 on 6 matching bases. CDR1 LNHNV and CDR2 YYDKDF come from the germline V gene (reference sequence). With 4 bases removed from V and 6 bases from J, the gap between germline ends came to 12 bases. CDR3 length: 13 residues. CDR3 sequence reads: CATSKSGEHGYTF. The CDR3 DNA reads as TGTGCCACCAGCAAATCAGGGGAACATGGCTACACCTTC.

The V and J genes are TRBV9 and TRBJ2-7; no definite D call. There are 14 residues in the CDR3. V was clipped by 1 base and J by 3 bases, with 11 bases between them. Germline CDR1 is SGDLS and CDR2 is YYNGEE. CDR3 DNA: TGTGCCAGCAGCGTATCGCACAATGACTACGAGCAGTACTTC. Protein: CASSVSHNDYEQYF.

This sequence joins TRBV5-1 and TRBJ2-1; a weak D match, TRBD2 (5 bases). The CDR3 loop spans 17 amino acids. Germline V gene data show CDR1 as SGHRS and CDR2 as YFSETQ. Trimming removed 2 bases from V and 16 bases from J, with 31 bases in between. The CDR3 region has the DNA TGCGCCAGCAGCTTTGAGAGGGTGGAGGCCTTTGACGATGACCCATTCTTC. Protein product: CASSFERVEAFDDDPFF.

This clone has only a few counts. The V and J genes are TRBV5-1 and TRBJ1-2, with 10 bases fitting TRBD1. V lost 0 bases to trimming and J lost 8 bases; unmatched junction nucleotides: 4. The germline V gene encodes CDR1 SGHRS and CDR2 YFSETQ. The CDR3 totals 14 residues. In DNA form, the CDR3 reads TGCGCCAGCAGCTTGGGACAGGGGGCCGGGGGCTACACCTTC. Translation: CASSLGQGAGGYTF.

This clone came up a few times. The same CDR3 is also encoded by other DNA sequences in this sample. The V and J genes are TRBV5-1 and TRBJ2-2, with D uncertain. V lost 0 bases and J 4 bases, leaving 4 bases between the germline ends. Germline loops: CDR1 SGHRS, CDR2 YFSETQ. CDR3 length equals 13 residues. CDR3 amino acids: CASSLDITGELFF. In DNA form, the CDR3 reads TGCGCCAGCAGCTTGGACATCACCGGGGAGCTGTTTTTT.

This chain joins TRBV19 and TRBJ1-2; D gene unclear. The V gene's germline CDR1 is LNHDA and CDR2 SQIVND (reference sequence). The germline V and J ends were trimmed by 5 bases and 8 bases, with 12 bases remaining between them. This CDR3 is built from 12 residues. The CDR3 region has the DNA TGTGCCAGTAGTCTGGGAGTACGGGGCTACACCTTC. It is translated as CASSLGVRGYTF.

This clone was seen a handful of times. The gene calls are TRBV15 and TRBJ2-3, with 7 bases aligning to TRBD2. CDR1 is LNHNV, CDR2 YYDKDF, per germline (reference sequence). The CDR3 runs to 16 residues. J gave up 4 bases and V 0 bases, and 7 bases lay outside the gene matches. CDR3 sequence reads: CATSRDPGLGPDTQYF. CDR3 DNA: TGTGCCACCAGCAGAGATCCCGGACTAGGACCAGATACGCAGTATTTT.

The chain couples TRBV28 to TRBJ2-6; D perhaps matches TRBD1 (5 bases). The CDR3 length is 16 residues. Germline-derived CDR1 and CDR2 are MDHEN and SYDVKM. Trimming took 2 bases from V and 1 from J, leaving 9 bases between them. This chain's CDR3 is CASSLRRVSGANVLTF. CDR3 DNA: TGTGCCAGCAGTTTACGCAGGGTATCTGGGGCCAACGTCCTGACTTTC.

CDR3 bases: TGTGCCAGCAGCTTTTTCGACAGGAACTCTGGAAACACCATATATTTT. Protein sequence: CASSFFDRNSGNTIYF. V is TRBV5-5 and J is TRBJ1-3; D perhaps matches TRBD1 (6 bases). CDR3 size: 16 residues. Trimming shortened V by 2 bases and J by 0 bases, and 12 bases separated the two germline ends. CDR1 and CDR2 from the germline V gene are SGHKS and YYEKEE (reference sequence).

This sequence joins TRBV6-5 and TRBJ1-2; D ambiguous. Germline-derived CDR1 and CDR2 are MNHEY and SVGAGI. Trimming pared 6 bases from V and 3 bases from J, leaving 11 bases between. This CDR3 comprises 13 residues. CDR3: CASRSGVHYGYTF. The CDR3 DNA is TGTGCCAGCAGATCCGGAGTACACTATGGCTACACCTTC.

The chain is built from TRBV6-1 and TRBJ1-3, with 7 bases matching TRBD1. The CDR3 length is 14 residues. Trimming removed 5 bases from V and 2 bases from J; junction bases left unmatched: 3. The V gene's germline CDR1 is MNHNS and CDR2 SASEGT. The CDR3 spells CASSPDRAGNTIYF. The CDR3, as DNA: TGTGCCAGCAGTCCCGACAGGGCTGGAAACACCATATATTTT.

J is TRBJ2-3 and V is TRBV23-1, with D hard to call. TRBV23-1 is marked as an open reading frame, function uncertain. CDR3 length equals 16 residues. V gave up 2 bases and J gave up 4 bases, with 16 bases separating them. CDR3 coding DNA: TGCGCCAGCAGTCAAATTCCCCTCCCCTCGGCAGATACGCAGTATTTT. It yields the protein CASSQIPLPSADTQYF.

This sequence joins TRBV5-4 and TRBJ2-1, with TRBD2 matching over 12 bases. Germline V gives CDR1 SGHNT, CDR2 YYREEE (reference sequence). The CDR3 loop spans 15 amino acids. Germline trimming cut 3 bases from V and 7 bases from J; bases unmatched to any gene: 5. The CDR3 protein is CASSSATSGSNEQFF. CDR3 bases: TGTGCCAGCAGCTCAGCGACTAGCGGGAGTAATGAGCAGTTCTTC.

The chain combines TRBV29-1 with TRBJ1-2, with D possibly TRBD1 on 6 matching bases. The V end lost 7 bases, the J end lost 8 bases, and 14 bases lay between the germline ends. The length of the CDR3 is 11 residues. Germline CDR1 reads SQVTM; CDR2 reads ANQGSEA. The CDR3 nucleotides are TGCAGCGCCTCCAGGGGTTGGGGCTACACCTTC. It is translated as CSASRGWGYTF.